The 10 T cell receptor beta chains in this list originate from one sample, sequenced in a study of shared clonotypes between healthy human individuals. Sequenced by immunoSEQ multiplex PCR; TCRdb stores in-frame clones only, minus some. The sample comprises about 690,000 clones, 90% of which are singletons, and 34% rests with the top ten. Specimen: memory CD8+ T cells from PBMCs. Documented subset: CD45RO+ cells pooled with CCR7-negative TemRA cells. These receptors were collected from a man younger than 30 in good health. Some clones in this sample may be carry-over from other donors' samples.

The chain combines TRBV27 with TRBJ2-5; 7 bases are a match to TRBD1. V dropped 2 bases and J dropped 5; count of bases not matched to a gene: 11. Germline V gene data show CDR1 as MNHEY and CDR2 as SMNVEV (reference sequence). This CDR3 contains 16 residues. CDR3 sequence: CASSLPRGRPWETQYF. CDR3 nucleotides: TGTGCCAGCAGTTTACCAAGGGGGCGACCTTGGGAGACCCAGTACTTC.

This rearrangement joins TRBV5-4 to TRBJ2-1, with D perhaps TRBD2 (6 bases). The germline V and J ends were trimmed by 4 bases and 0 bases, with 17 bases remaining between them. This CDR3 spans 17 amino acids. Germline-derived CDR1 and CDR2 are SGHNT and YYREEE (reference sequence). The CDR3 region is CASSLPSVLSSYNEQFF. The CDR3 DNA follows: TGTGCCAGCAGCCTACCTAGCGTTTTAAGCTCCTACAATGAGCAGTTCTTC. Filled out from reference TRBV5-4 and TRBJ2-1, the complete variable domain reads ETGVTQSPTHLIKTRGQQVTLRCSSQSGHNTVSWYQQALGQGPQFIFQYYREEENGRGNFPPRFSGLQFPNYSSELNVNALELDDSALYLCASSLPSVLSSYNEQFFGPGTRLTVL.

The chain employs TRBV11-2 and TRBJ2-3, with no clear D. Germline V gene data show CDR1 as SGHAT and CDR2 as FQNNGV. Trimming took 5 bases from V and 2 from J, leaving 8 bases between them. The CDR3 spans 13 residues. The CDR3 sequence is CASSTTPTDTQYF. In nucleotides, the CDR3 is TGTGCCAGCAGCACGACTCCCACAGATACGCAGTATTTT. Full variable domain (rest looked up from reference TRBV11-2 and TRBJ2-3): EAGVAQSPRYKIIEKRQSVAFWCNPISGHATLYWYQQILGQGPKLLIQFQNNGVVDDSQLPKDRFSAERLKGVDSTLKIQPAKLEDSAVYLCASSTTPTDTQYFGPGTRLTVL.

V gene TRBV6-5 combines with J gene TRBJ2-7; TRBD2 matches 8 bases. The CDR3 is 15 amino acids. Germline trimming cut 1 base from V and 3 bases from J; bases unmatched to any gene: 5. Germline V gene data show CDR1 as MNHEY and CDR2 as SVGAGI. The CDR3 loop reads CASSYLAGLLYEQYF. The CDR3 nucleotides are TGTGCCAGCAGTTACTTAGCGGGACTCCTCTACGAGCAGTACTTC.

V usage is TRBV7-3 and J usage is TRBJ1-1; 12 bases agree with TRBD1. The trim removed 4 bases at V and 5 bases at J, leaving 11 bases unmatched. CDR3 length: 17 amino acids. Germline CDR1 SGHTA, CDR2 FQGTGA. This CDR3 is CASSSSGTGGAETEAFF. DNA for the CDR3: TGTGCCAGCAGCTCTTCCGGGACAGGGGGCGCGGAAACTGAAGCTTTCTTT.

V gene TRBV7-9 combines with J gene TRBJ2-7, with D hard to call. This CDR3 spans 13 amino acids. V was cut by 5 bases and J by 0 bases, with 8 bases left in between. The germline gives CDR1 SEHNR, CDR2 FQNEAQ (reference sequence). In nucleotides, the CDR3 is TGTGCCAGCAGCCGACCCAGCTCCTACGAGCAGTACTTC. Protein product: CASSRPSSYEQYF.

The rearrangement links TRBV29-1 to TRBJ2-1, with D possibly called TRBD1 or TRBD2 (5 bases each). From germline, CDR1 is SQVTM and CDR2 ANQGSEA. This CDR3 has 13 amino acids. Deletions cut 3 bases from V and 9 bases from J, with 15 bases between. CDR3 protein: CSVDGTAYGEQFF. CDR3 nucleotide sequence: TGCAGCGTTGACGGGACGGCCTATGGTGAGCAGTTCTTC.

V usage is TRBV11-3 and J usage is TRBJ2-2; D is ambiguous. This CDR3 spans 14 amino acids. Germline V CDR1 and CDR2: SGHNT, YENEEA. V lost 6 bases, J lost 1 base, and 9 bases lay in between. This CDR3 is CASSLTENTGELFF. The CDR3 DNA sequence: TGTGCCAGCAGTCTTACCGAGAACACCGGGGAGCTGTTTTTT.

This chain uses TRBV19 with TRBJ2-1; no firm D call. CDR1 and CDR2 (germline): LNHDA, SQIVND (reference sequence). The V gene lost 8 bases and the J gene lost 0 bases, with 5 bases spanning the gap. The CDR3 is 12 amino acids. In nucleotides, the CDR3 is TGTGCCAGTGGAAGCTCCTACAATGAGCAGTTCTTC. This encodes CASGSSYNEQFF. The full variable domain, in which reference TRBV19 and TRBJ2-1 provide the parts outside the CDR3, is DGGITQSPKYLFRKEGQNVTLSCEQNLNHDAMYWYRQDPGQGLRLIYYSQIVNDFQKGDIAEGYSVSREKKESFPLTVTSAQKNPTAFYLCASGSSYNEQFFGPGTRLTVL.

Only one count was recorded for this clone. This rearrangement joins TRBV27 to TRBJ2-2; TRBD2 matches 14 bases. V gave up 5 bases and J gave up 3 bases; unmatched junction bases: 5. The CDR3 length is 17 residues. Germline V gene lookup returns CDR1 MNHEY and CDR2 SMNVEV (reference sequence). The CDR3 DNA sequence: TGTGCCAGCAGTGGGACTAGCGGGAGTAGAGACACCGGGGAGCTGTTTTTT. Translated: CASSGTSGSRDTGELFF.